This T cell receptor (beta chain) was captured in a study of human T cells and chemical hapten exposure. Findings and limits, study-wide: Relative to controls, expanded TCRs formed significantly more large CDR3 similarity clusters.

This clonotype was counted ten times or more. Its antigen is still unknown. Described time point: patch test 3, about 24 weeks after DPC sensitization. Regarding treatment: therapeutic diphenylcyclopropenone sensitization with weekly scalp DPC. Each patch-test visit's blood sample preceded patch application. V was clipped by 3 bases and J by 0 bases, with 8 bases between them. The length of the CDR3 is 14 residues. Looked up from germline, CDR1 is MGHRA and CDR2 is YSYEKL. The library put unique molecular identifiers onto individual cDNA molecules. Per the study methods: Counts of TCRs in each sample centred on a median of about 95,000 and extended from about 20,000 to 690,000. MiXCR was run by TCRdb on the RACE reads, yielding one entry per CDR3 protein. The V and J calls reflect TCRdb's pipeline rather than the authors' work. Seen here are tens of thousands of distinct CDR3 sequences, roughly 10% observed once, and the top ten hold more than 1%.

The gene calls are TRBV4-1 and TRBJ1-1; maybe TRBD1 (5 bases). This clonotype was sampled from a woman in her twenties or thirties with alopecia areata. Some clones in this sample may be carry-over from other donors' samples. The specimen was whole blood, collected in connection with sensitization to the hapten diphenylcyclopropenone (DPC). The CDR3 protein is CASSQAGMNTEAFF. CDR3 coding DNA: TGCGCCAGCAGCCAGGCAGGGATGAACACTGAAGCTTTCTTT.